A selection of T cell receptor beta chains follows, all from one sample in a study of blood T cell repertoires in COVID-19. Clones were read by immunoSEQ multiplex PCR, and TCRdb kept only the in-frame ones, dropping some. The sample consists of 190,000 or so clones, approximately 85% of them appearing once. Sequencing used peripheral blood. These receptors came from a woman of 80 years or more with acute or convalescent COVID-19. Both conserved end residues are part of each CDR3. The D gene is left open where the match is weak. Clone sizes are given selectively: once, few, many, or a class where the clone is expanded.

J gene: TRBJ1-6
D gene: NA
clone size: once
V gene: TRBV7-2
CDR3 DNA: TGTGCCAGCAGCTTAGCGCAGGGGAAGAATTCACCCCTCCACTTT
CDR3 protein: CASSLAQGKNSPLHF

J gene: TRBJ1-5
D gene: NA
clone size: NA
V gene: TRBV19
CDR3 DNA: TGTGCCAGTAGTATAGGCCCGGGGTCTTATTCTCAGCCCCAGCATTTT
CDR3 protein: CASSIGPGSYSQPQHF

J gene: TRBJ1-5
D gene: NA
clone size: once
V gene: TRBV19
CDR3 DNA: TGTGCCAGTAGTATTATTTCGTTTCAGCCCCAGCATTTT
CDR3 protein: CASSIISFQPQHF

J gene: TRBJ1-1
D gene: NA
clone size: NA
V gene: TRBV19
CDR3 DNA: TGTGCCAGTAGTACCCCAACGGGGGGGTACGGCATGAACACTGAAGCTTTCTTT
CDR3 protein: CASSTPTGGYGMNTEAFF

J gene: TRBJ1-1
D gene: NA
clone size: NA
V gene: TRBV15
CDR3 DNA: TGTGCCACCTCACCCCGCCGTGGGCAGGGGACGACTGAAGCTTTCTTT
CDR3 protein: CATSPRRGQGTTEAFF

J gene: TRBJ2-2
D gene: TRBD1
clone size: NA
V gene: TRBV3-1/TRBV3-2
CDR3 DNA: TGTGCCAGCAGCCAACGGGGACAGGGGCAGAACACCGGGGAGCTGTTTTTT
CDR3 protein: CASSQRGQGQNTGELFF

J gene: TRBJ2-7
D gene: NA
clone size: few
V gene: TRBV5-1
CDR3 DNA: TGCGCCAGCAGCTTGGTTTGGGGGGACGAGCAGTACTTC
CDR3 protein: CASSLVWGDEQYF

J gene: TRBJ1-6
D gene: NA
clone size: NA
V gene: TRBV5-1
CDR3 DNA: TGCGCCAGCAGCGACAGGTCCCATAATTCACCCCTCCACTTT
CDR3 protein: CASSDRSHNSPLHF

J gene: TRBJ1-2
D gene: TRBD1
clone size: NA
V gene: TRBV9
CDR3 DNA: TGTGCCAGCAGCGTAGATCGGGACAGGGGCATCTATGGCTACACCTTC
CDR3 protein: CASSVDRDRGIYGYTF

J gene: TRBJ1-1
D gene: TRBD1
clone size: many
V gene: TRBV6-1
CDR3 DNA: TGTGCCAGCAGTGAAAAAACTGGAGGGGGCCAGGGCACTGAAGCTTTCTTT
CDR3 protein: CASSEKTGGGQGTEAFF

J gene: TRBJ1-2
D gene: TRBD1
clone size: NA
V gene: TRBV6-5
CDR3 DNA: TGTGCCAGCAGGTCGGGACAGGGAATTTATGGCTACACCTTC
CDR3 protein: CASRSGQGIYGYTF

J gene: TRBJ2-7
D gene: NA
clone size: NA
V gene: TRBV10-3
CDR3 DNA: TGTGCCATCAGTAGCGACTACGAGCAGTACTTC
CDR3 protein: CAISSDYEQYF

J gene: TRBJ2-2
D gene: TRBD2
clone size: few
V gene: TRBV3-1/TRBV3-2
CDR3 DNA: TGTGCCAGCAGCCCTTTAGCGGGAGGAGTAACCGGGGAGCTGTTTTTT
CDR3 protein: CASSPLAGGVTGELFF

J gene: TRBJ2-3
D gene: NA
clone size: NA
V gene: TRBV3-1/TRBV3-2
CDR3 DNA: TGTGCCAGCAGCCAAACCAAGGGGGGCACAGATACGCAGTATTTT
CDR3 protein: CASSQTKGGTDTQYF

J gene: TRBJ2-1
D gene: NA
clone size: NA
V gene: TRBV7-3
CDR3 DNA: TGTGCCAGCAGTCCGGTTGGAGATAGGGGCAATGAGCAGTTCTTC
CDR3 protein: CASSPVGDRGNEQFF

J gene: TRBJ2-7
D gene: TRBD2
clone size: NA
V gene: TRBV5-6
CDR3 DNA: TGTGCCAGCAGCTCAGAAAGGGCTAGCGGGAGTTACGAGCAGTACTTC
CDR3 protein: CASSSERASGSYEQYF

J gene: TRBJ2-7
D gene: NA
clone size: NA
V gene: TRBV10-3
CDR3 DNA: TGTGCCATCAGTGAGTCGCGGAGGGTAGGGGAGCAGTACTTC
CDR3 protein: CAISESRRVGEQYF

J gene: TRBJ2-1
D gene: NA
clone size: once
V gene: TRBV10-3
CDR3 DNA: TGTGCCATCAGCCGTGAGGAGGTCCTGAGCTCCTACAATGAGCAGTTCTTC
CDR3 protein: CAISREEVLSSYNEQFF

J gene: TRBJ1-2
D gene: NA
clone size: NA
V gene: TRBV20-1
CDR3 DNA: TGCAGTGCGCAATCAGGGGATGGCTACACCTTC
CDR3 protein: CSAQSGDGYTF

J gene: TRBJ1-5
D gene: NA
clone size: few
V gene: TRBV4-1
CDR3 DNA: TGCGCCAGCAGCCCTCCAGGGCAAGGTCAGCCCCAGCATTTT
CDR3 protein: CASSPPGQGQPQHF

J gene: TRBJ1-1
D gene: NA
clone size: few
V gene: TRBV11-2
CDR3 DNA: TGTGCCAGCAGCCCCCGGGGGGGGAACACTGAAGCTTTCTTT
CDR3 protein: CASSPRGGNTEAFF